These T cell receptor beta chains were read from a single sample in a study of beta chain features in type 1 diabetes. Clones were sequenced by immunoSEQ multiplex PCR, and TCRdb holds only the in-frame ones, with some missing. The table shows about 340,000 clones, with approximately 9.9% occurring only once. The specimen was central memory CD4+ T cells from blood. The receptors stem from a man aged 30 to 39 with type 1 diabetes. CDR3s include the opening cysteine and the closing phenylalanine or tryptophan. The D gene is left open where the match is weak. Some rows have no size entry. The others give once, few or many, or a class for an expanded clone.

clone size: NA
D gene: NA
V gene: TRBV5-1
J gene: TRBJ2-5
CDR3 protein: CASSGDLRGTQYF
CDR3 DNA: TGCGCCAGCAGCGGGGACCTTCGAGGGACCCAGTACTTC

clone size: NA
D gene: NA
V gene: TRBV5-6
J gene: TRBJ2-5
CDR3 protein: CASSLGRRSEETQYF
CDR3 DNA: TGTGCCAGCAGCTTGGGGCGGCGTTCGGAGGAGACCCAGTACTTC

clone size: many
D gene: NA
V gene: TRBV5-1
J gene: TRBJ2-6
CDR3 protein: CASSLEPSSGANVLTF
CDR3 DNA: TGCGCCAGCAGCTTAGAACCGAGCTCTGGGGCCAACGTCCTGACTTTC

clone size: NA
D gene: NA
V gene: TRBV5-6
J gene: TRBJ2-2
CDR3 protein: CASSSEPGLLGGELFF
CDR3 DNA: TGTGCCAGCAGCTCGGAGCCGGGACTCCTCGGAGGGGAGCTGTTTTTT

clone size: NA
D gene: NA
V gene: TRBV11-2
J gene: TRBJ1-1
CDR3 protein: CASSLDGAEASAFF
CDR3 DNA: TGTGCCAGCAGCTTAGATGGTGCAGAAGCATCGGCTTTCTTT

clone size: NA
D gene: NA
V gene: TRBV7-2
J gene: TRBJ2-3
CDR3 protein: CASSLTQDYSTDTQYF
CDR3 DNA: TGTGCCAGCAGCCTCACACAGGACTATAGCACAGATACGCAGTATTTT

clone size: NA
D gene: NA
V gene: TRBV7-9
J gene: TRBJ1-1
CDR3 protein: CASSLVTGLETEAFF
CDR3 DNA: TGTGCCAGCAGCTTAGTAACAGGGTTAGAGACTGAAGCTTTCTTT

clone size: few
D gene: NA
V gene: TRBV6-6
J gene: TRBJ2-7
CDR3 protein: CASRANLGARAYEQYF
CDR3 DNA: TGTGCCAGCAGAGCAAACTTGGGGGCTCGGGCCTACGAGCAGTACTTC

clone size: NA
D gene: TRBD2
V gene: TRBV18
J gene: TRBJ2-3
CDR3 protein: CASSLKLASITDTQYF
CDR3 DNA: TGTGCCAGCTCACTGAAACTAGCGTCGATCACAGATACGCAGTATTTT

clone size: few
D gene: TRBD2
V gene: TRBV29-1
J gene: TRBJ2-1
CDR3 protein: CSVENVAGGDNEQFF
CDR3 DNA: TGCAGCGTTGAGAATGTAGCGGGGGGCGACAATGAGCAGTTCTTC

clone size: NA
D gene: TRBD2
V gene: TRBV5-1
J gene: TRBJ2-3
CDR3 protein: CASSAASGGDTDTQYF
CDR3 DNA: TGCGCCAGCAGCGCTGCTAGCGGGGGGGACACAGATACGCAGTATTTT

clone size: few
D gene: TRBD1
V gene: TRBV7-2
J gene: TRBJ2-7
CDR3 protein: CASSEGQPAYEQYF
CDR3 DNA: TGTGCCAGCAGCGAGGGACAGCCGGCCTACGAGCAGTACTTC

clone size: few
D gene: TRBD1
V gene: TRBV7-9
J gene: TRBJ2-7
CDR3 protein: CASSLGTGNYEQYF
CDR3 DNA: TGTGCCAGCAGCCTTGGGACAGGTAACTACGAGCAGTACTTC

clone size: NA
D gene: NA
V gene: TRBV15
J gene: TRBJ2-1
CDR3 protein: CATSRDSPSYNEQFF
CDR3 DNA: TGTGCCACCAGCAGGGACAGCCCTTCCTACAATGAGCAGTTCTTC

clone size: few
D gene: TRBD1
V gene: TRBV28
J gene: TRBJ2-3
CDR3 protein: CASSTHAGGAQYF
CDR3 DNA: TGTGCCAGCAGTACCCATGCAGGGGGCGCGCAGTATTTT

clone size: few
D gene: TRBD1
V gene: TRBV5-4
J gene: TRBJ1-1
CDR3 protein: CASSFELTGTNTEAFF
CDR3 DNA: TGTGCCAGCAGCTTCGAGTTGACAGGGACCAACACTGAAGCTTTCTTT

clone size: few
D gene: TRBD1
V gene: TRBV18
J gene: TRBJ1-2
CDR3 protein: CASSPGQGEGYTF
CDR3 DNA: TGTGCCAGCTCACCAGGACAGGGGGAAGGCTACACCTTC

clone size: NA
D gene: TRBD2
V gene: TRBV28
J gene: TRBJ2-3
CDR3 protein: CASTPMAGVLFTDTQYF
CDR3 DNA: TGTGCCAGCACCCCCATGGCGGGGGTGCTTTTTACAGATACGCAGTATTTT

clone size: many
D gene: TRBD2
V gene: TRBV10-3
J gene: TRBJ2-3
CDR3 protein: CAIRGGLAAHTDTQYF
CDR3 DNA: TGTGCCATCAGGGGGGGACTAGCGGCCCACACAGATACGCAGTATTTT

clone size: few
D gene: NA
V gene: TRBV7-6
J gene: TRBJ2-7
CDR3 protein: CASSPQGGIEQYF
CDR3 DNA: TGTGCCAGCAGCCCCCAGGGGGGCATCGAGCAGTACTTC

clone size: few
D gene: TRBD1
V gene: TRBV10-3
J gene: TRBJ2-5
CDR3 protein: CAISKTGGEETQYF
CDR3 DNA: TGTGCCATCAGTAAAACAGGGGGCGAAGAGACCCAGTACTTC

clone size: few
D gene: NA
V gene: TRBV4-3
J gene: TRBJ2-6
CDR3 protein: CASSQEVSVRASGANVLTF
CDR3 DNA: TGCGCCAGCAGCCAAGAGGTTAGTGTGAGGGCGTCTGGGGCCAACGTCCTGACTTTC

clone size: few
D gene: TRBD2
V gene: TRBV27
J gene: TRBJ2-7
CDR3 protein: CASSSTSGGSYEQYF
CDR3 DNA: TGTGCCAGCAGTTCAACGAGCGGGGGATCCTACGAGCAGTACTTC

clone size: NA
D gene: NA
V gene: TRBV7-9
J gene: TRBJ1-4
CDR3 protein: CASSPWTDGANEKLFF
CDR3 DNA: TGTGCCAGCAGCCCCTGGACAGATGGGGCTAATGAAAAACTGTTTTTT

clone size: few
D gene: NA
V gene: TRBV5-1
J gene: TRBJ2-7
CDR3 protein: CASSFDYEQYF
CDR3 DNA: TGCGCCAGCAGCTTTGATTACGAGCAGTACTTC

clone size: few
D gene: NA
V gene: TRBV11-2
J gene: TRBJ1-3
CDR3 protein: CASSTGEGNTIYF
CDR3 DNA: TGTGCCAGCAGCACGGGAGAAGGAAACACCATATATTTT

clone size: few
D gene: NA
V gene: TRBV7-9
J gene: TRBJ1-1
CDR3 protein: CASSTPLEAFF
CDR3 DNA: TGTGCCAGCAGCACGCCCCTTGAAGCTTTCTTT

clone size: few
D gene: NA
V gene: TRBV4-3
J gene: TRBJ1-1
CDR3 protein: CASSQDWGGNTEAFF
CDR3 DNA: TGCGCCAGCAGCCAAGATTGGGGAGGCAACACTGAAGCTTTCTTT

clone size: few
D gene: TRBD1
V gene: TRBV10-3
J gene: TRBJ1-2
CDR3 protein: CASSYGTGSYGYTF
CDR3 DNA: TGTGCCAGCAGTTACGGGACAGGGAGCTATGGCTACACCTTC

clone size: few
D gene: NA
V gene: TRBV4-2
J gene: TRBJ2-4
CDR3 protein: CASSHGIGGGVGIQYF
CDR3 DNA: TGTGCCAGCAGCCATGGGATAGGGGGCGGGGTCGGCATTCAGTACTTC

clone size: few
D gene: NA
V gene: TRBV29-1
J gene: TRBJ2-1
CDR3 protein: CSVDTSSYNEQFF
CDR3 DNA: TGCAGCGTTGATACCAGCTCCTACAATGAGCAGTTCTTC

clone size: NA
D gene: TRBD1
V gene: TRBV2
J gene: TRBJ1-1
CDR3 protein: CASLVGTGNTEAFF
CDR3 DNA: TGTGCCAGCCTGGTCGGGACAGGGAACACTGAAGCTTTCTTT

clone size: few
D gene: NA
V gene: TRBV2
J gene: TRBJ2-5
CDR3 protein: CASSGGETQYF
CDR3 DNA: TGTGCCAGCAGTGGGGGAGAGACCCAGTACTTC

clone size: NA
D gene: NA
V gene: TRBV7-9
J gene: TRBJ1-2
CDR3 protein: CASSLEGDYYGYTF
CDR3 DNA: TGTGCCAGCAGCTTAGAAGGGGACTACTATGGCTACACCTTC

clone size: NA
D gene: TRBD1
V gene: TRBV5-1
J gene: TRBJ2-1
CDR3 protein: CASSPGQGAYNEQFF
CDR3 DNA: TGCGCCAGCAGCCCCGGACAGGGGGCCTACAATGAGCAGTTCTTC

clone size: NA
D gene: TRBD1
V gene: TRBV13
J gene: TRBJ1-6
CDR3 protein: CASSLGGQGHSPLHF
CDR3 DNA: TGTGCCAGCAGCTTAGGGGGACAGGGACACTCACCCCTCCACTTT

clone size: few
D gene: NA
V gene: TRBV4-1
J gene: TRBJ1-2
CDR3 protein: CASSQDSGGPYGYTF
CDR3 DNA: TGCGCCAGCAGCCAAGATTCGGGGGGCCCGTACGGCTACACCTTC

clone size: few
D gene: TRBD1
V gene: TRBV18
J gene: TRBJ2-3
CDR3 protein: CASSSGQGASSDTQYF
CDR3 DNA: TGTGCCAGCTCATCGGGACAGGGGGCCTCGTCAGATACGCAGTATTTT

clone size: few
D gene: NA
V gene: TRBV6-1
J gene: TRBJ1-5
CDR3 protein: CASRQQVNQPQHF
CDR3 DNA: TGTGCCAGCAGGCAACAGGTGAATCAGCCCCAGCATTTT

clone size: medium-sized
D gene: TRBD2
V gene: TRBV6-5
J gene: TRBJ2-1
CDR3 protein: CASSHRGERPNEQFF
CDR3 DNA: TGTGCCAGCAGCCACCGGGGGGAGAGGCCCAATGAGCAGTTCTTC

clone size: NA
D gene: NA
V gene: TRBV29-1
J gene: TRBJ1-2
CDR3 protein: CSVDLQQDYGYTF
CDR3 DNA: TGCAGCGTTGATCTCCAACAGGACTATGGCTACACCTTC

clone size: many
D gene: NA
V gene: TRBV7-2
J gene: TRBJ2-2
CDR3 protein: CASTARVAANTGELFF
CDR3 DNA: TGTGCCAGCACGGCCCGGGTAGCAGCGAACACCGGGGAGCTGTTTTTT

clone size: few
D gene: TRBD1
V gene: TRBV10-3
J gene: TRBJ1-1
CDR3 protein: CAISPGQGNTEAFF
CDR3 DNA: TGTGCCATCAGTCCGGGACAGGGGAACACTGAAGCTTTCTTT

clone size: few
D gene: TRBD1
V gene: TRBV7-8
J gene: TRBJ2-7
CDR3 protein: CASSYQGASYEQYF
CDR3 DNA: TGTGCCAGCAGTTACCAGGGGGCCTCCTACGAGCAGTACTTC

clone size: NA
D gene: NA
V gene: TRBV6-5
J gene: TRBJ1-1
CDR3 protein: CASSFGQYTEAFF
CDR3 DNA: TGTGCCAGCAGTTTCGGGCAGTACACTGAAGCTTTCTTT

clone size: few
D gene: TRBD1
V gene: TRBV6-6
J gene: TRBJ1-5
CDR3 protein: CASSYSMGQGNQPQHF
CDR3 DNA: TGTGCCAGCAGTTACTCGATGGGACAGGGAAATCAGCCCCAGCATTTT

clone size: NA
D gene: NA
V gene: TRBV6-5
J gene: TRBJ1-1
CDR3 protein: CASSYSTDRSNAFF
CDR3 DNA: TGTGCCAGCAGTTACTCGACAGACCGATCCAATGCTTTCTTT

clone size: few
D gene: TRBD1
V gene: TRBV7-9
J gene: TRBJ1-2
CDR3 protein: CASSPPGTGAYGYTF
CDR3 DNA: TGTGCCAGCAGCCCCCCTGGGACAGGGGCGTACGGCTACACCTTC

clone size: NA
D gene: NA
V gene: TRBV28
J gene: TRBJ2-4
CDR3 protein: CASSSEGLQAKNIQYF
CDR3 DNA: TGTGCCAGCAGTTCAGAGGGATTACAAGCCAAAAACATTCAGTACTTC

clone size: few
D gene: NA
V gene: TRBV6-6
J gene: TRBJ1-1
CDR3 protein: CASSSSPNTEAFF
CDR3 DNA: TGTGCCAGCAGTTCCTCCCCGAACACTGAAGCTTTCTTT

clone size: once
D gene: NA
V gene: TRBV19
J gene: TRBJ1-6
CDR3 protein: CASSAIGEGHNSPLHF
CDR3 DNA: TGTGCCAGTAGTGCCATAGGTGAAGGCCATAATTCACCCCTCCACTTT

clone size: few
D gene: TRBD1
V gene: TRBV30
J gene: TRBJ1-1
CDR3 protein: CAWSWAGGGTEAFF
CDR3 DNA: TGTGCCTGGAGCTGGGCAGGGGGGGGAACTGAAGCTTTCTTT